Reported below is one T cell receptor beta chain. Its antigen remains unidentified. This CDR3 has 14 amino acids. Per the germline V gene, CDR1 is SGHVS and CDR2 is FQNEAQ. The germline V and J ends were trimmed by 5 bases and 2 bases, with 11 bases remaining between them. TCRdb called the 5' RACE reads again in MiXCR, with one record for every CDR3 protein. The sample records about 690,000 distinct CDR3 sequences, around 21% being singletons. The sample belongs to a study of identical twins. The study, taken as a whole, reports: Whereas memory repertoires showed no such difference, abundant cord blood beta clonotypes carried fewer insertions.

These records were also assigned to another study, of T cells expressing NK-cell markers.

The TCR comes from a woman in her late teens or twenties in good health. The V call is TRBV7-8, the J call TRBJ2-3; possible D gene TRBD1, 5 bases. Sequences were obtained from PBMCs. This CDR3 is CASSKDRNTDTQYF. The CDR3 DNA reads TGTGCCAGCAGCAAAGACAGAAACACAGATACGCAGTATTTT.